The 19 T cell receptor beta chains reported below all come from one sample, sequenced in a study of response to subunit inactivated influenza vaccine (dated by TCRdb to the late 2010s). The library was obtained by RT-PCR. Sequencing was performed on an Illumina HiSeq 2500. In-frame beta chains were kept once TCRdb had trimmed the public reads at Q25 with fastp and called clones with MiXCR. Merged by CDR3 protein, the rows form single entries marked with the most common genes and DNA. This sample holds about half a million distinct CDR3 sequences; about 8% were observed only once. The ten largest make up about an eighth of the sample. Here the sequenced sample was PBMCs from blood, taken around 25 months after vaccination. The receptors were gathered from a man aged 45 to 75 who received an inactivated influenza vaccine. Donor details come from another sample of the same person, matched by shared clones.

The chain couples TRBV19 to TRBJ1-2; no definite D call. Trimming left V 5 bases short and J 6 bases short, with 13 bases between. This CDR3 contains 13 residues. CDR1 is LNHDA and CDR2 is SQIVND in the germline V gene (reference sequence). CDR3 nucleotide sequence: TGTGCCAGTAGTCTCCGACCGGTAGATGGCTACACCTTC. It specifies CASSLRPVDGYTF.

The chain carries TRBV5-4 and TRBJ2-1, with 10 bases that match TRBD2. The CDR3 sequence is 17 residues long. CDR1 and CDR2 (germline): SGHNT, YYREEE (reference sequence). With V trimmed by 4 bases and J by 7 bases, 14 bases remained unmatched. The CDR3: CASSRRSSGGALNEQFF. CDR3 nucleotide sequence: TGTGCCAGCAGCCGCCGTAGCAGCGGGGGGGCGTTGAATGAGCAGTTCTTC.

The V and J genes are TRBV5-1 and TRBJ2-5, with 15 nucleotides matching TRBD2. The germline gives CDR1 SGHRS, CDR2 YFSETQ. This CDR3 is 16 amino acids long. V gave up 4 bases and J gave up 5 bases; unmatched junction bases: 6. The CDR3 nucleotides are TGCGCCAGCAGCAGGACTAGCGGGGGGGCGTTTGAGACCCAGTACTTC. Protein product: CASSRTSGGAFETQYF.

The genes are TRBV12-3 or TRBV12-4 and TRBJ1-4; D is undetermined. The CDR3 length is 15 residues. Trimming cost V 5 bases and J 0 bases, with 10 bases left between them. The CDR3: CASSGLGATNEKLFF. CDR3 sequence (DNA): TGTGCCAGCAGTGGGCTCGGGGCAACTAATGAAAAACTGTTTTTT.

There are many counts of this clonotype. This sequence joins TRBV7-6 and TRBJ1-2; 7 nucleotides match TRBD1. V shed 8 bases and J 0 bases; nucleotides not matched to a gene: 3. Germline values: CDR1 SGHVS, CDR2 FNYEAQ. This CDR3 has 13 amino acids. CDR3 coding DNA: TGTGCCAGCGCCGGGACAGCTAACTATGGCTACACCTTC. Translating it yields CASAGTANYGYTF.

This clonotype was picked up a small number of times. This rearrangement joins TRBV20-1 to TRBJ2-1, with unresolved D. This CDR3 spans 14 amino acids. Trimming shortened V by 5 bases and J by 7 bases, and 18 bases separated the two germline ends. Germline values: CDR1 DFQATT, CDR2 SNEGSKA (reference sequence). The CDR3 sequence is CSARRIVAGNEQFF. The CDR3 region has the DNA TGCAGTGCTCGACGGATAGTAGCTGGTAATGAGCAGTTCTTC.

This clonotype was detected many times. This chain's CDR3 is CASSLSWTSGFNEQFF. In nucleotides, the CDR3 is TGTGCCAGCAGCCTATCCTGGACTAGCGGGTTCAATGAGCAGTTCTTC. The chain employs TRBV7-3 and TRBJ2-1; 11 bases agree with TRBD2. Trimming at V came to 5 bases and at J to 6 bases, leaving 9 bases not matched to a gene. The germline V gene has CDR1 SGHTA and CDR2 FQGTGA. The CDR3 length is 16 residues.

The chain combines TRBV6-1 with TRBJ2-2, with TRBD2 identical over 11 bases. Germline CDR1 is MNHNS and CDR2 is SASEGT. The CDR3 runs to 17 residues. V lost 6 bases and J lost 4; bases outside the gene matches: 10. CDR3 bases: TGTGCCAGCAGGAAAACGACTAGCGGGGCGGCCACCGGGGAGCTGTTTTTT. The encoded protein is CASRKTTSGAATGELFF.

The chain carries TRBV11-2 and TRBJ2-1, with D maybe TRBD1 (5 bases). V dropped 1 base and J dropped 10 bases, with 20 bases sitting between them. From germline, CDR1 is SGHAT and CDR2 FQNNGV. CDR3 length equals 16 residues. In nucleotides, the CDR3 is TGTGCCAGCAGCTTAGGACAGACCCTCCAAGGTTCGGAGCAGTTCTTC. It encodes CASSLGQTLQGSEQFF.

The sample holds many counts of this clonotype. V usage is TRBV9 and J usage is TRBJ2-5; D may be TRBD2 (5 bases). Germline V gene sequence: CDR1 SGDLS, CDR2 YYNGEE. The CDR3 covers 12 residues. V shed 0 bases and J shed 5 bases, with 5 bases lying between them. Here the CDR3 DNA reads TGTGCCAGCAGCGTAGGAGGGGAGACCCAGTACTTC. Protein product: CASSVGGETQYF.

This clonotype has at least ten counts. This chain connects TRBV27 to TRBJ2-2; 10 bases are shared with TRBD1. Trimming at V came to 4 bases and at J to 6 bases, leaving 2 bases not matched to a gene. The CDR3 covers 14 residues. CDR1 and CDR2 from the germline V gene are MNHEY and SMNVEV (reference sequence). In DNA, the CDR3 is TGTGCCAGCAGTTGGGACAGGGGTGCCGGGGAGCTGTTTTTT. Translation: CASSWDRGAGELFF.

The V gene is TRBV5-1, the J gene TRBJ2-2, with D hard to call. This CDR3 is built from 16 residues. Per germline, CDR1 SGHRS and CDR2 YFSETQ. Trimming pared 4 bases from V and 6 bases from J, leaving 19 bases between. CDR3 in DNA: TGCGCCAGCAGCCTGAGGACCGGAGTTGGCGCCGGGGAGCTGTTTTTT. Its translation: CASSLRTGVGAGELFF.

The chain has TRBV5-1 and TRBJ1-6, with a tentative D call TRBD1 (6 bases). CDR1 and CDR2 (germline): SGHRS, YFSETQ. The V end lost 6 bases, the J end lost 10 bases, and 20 bases lay between the germline ends. The CDR3 contains 15 residues. CDR3 residues: CASILGRQGPSPLHF. As DNA, the CDR3 is TGCGCCAGCATCCTTGGTCGTCAGGGGCCCTCACCCCTCCACTTT. Based on the CDR3 plus reference TRBV5-1 and TRBJ1-6, the full variable domain is KAGVTQTPRYLIKTRGQQVTLSCSPISGHRSVSWYQQTPGQGLQFLFEYFSETQRNKGNFPGRFSGRQFSNSRSEMNVSTLELGDSALYLCASILGRQGPSPLHFGNGTRLTVT.

This clonotype was detected a few times. This rearrangement joins TRBV7-8 to TRBJ2-7; possibly TRBD1 for D (5 bases). V lost 1 base and J lost 12, with 16 bases in between. The germline gives CDR1 SGHVS, CDR2 FQNEAQ. The CDR3 extends over 13 amino acids. The CDR3 spells CASSLVRGESAYF. The CDR3 coding sequence is TGTGCCAGCAGCTTAGTAAGGGGTGAGAGCGCGTACTTC.

This clonotype was seen repeatedly, ten times or more. One junction end disagrees with the germline gene, perhaps due to a read error. The V gene is TRBV3-1, the J gene TRBJ1-5, with TRBD1 as a possible D gene (5 bases). Germline lookup yields CDR1 LGHDT and CDR2 YNNKEL (reference sequence). The CDR3 extends over 14 amino acids. CDR3 loop: CASSQAGGNQPQHF. CDR3 nucleotides: TGCGCCAGCAGCCAGGCGGGGGGTAATCAGCCCCAGCATTTT.

Many counts were recorded for this clonotype. V usage is TRBV12-3 or TRBV12-4 and J usage is TRBJ1-1; 7 nucleotides match TRBD1. CDR3 length: 15 residues. With V trimmed by 3 bases and J by 1 base, 5 bases remained unmatched. The CDR3 protein is CASSFLAGGNTEAFF. DNA for the CDR3: TGTGCCAGCAGTTTCCTGGCAGGGGGGAACACTGAAGCTTTCTTT.

J is TRBJ2-7 and V is TRBV10-2, with TRBD2 matching over 8 bases. V dropped 1 base and J dropped 0; count of bases not matched to a gene: 5. CDR3 length equals 16 residues. CDR1 is WSHSY, CDR2 SAAADI, per germline. Here the CDR3 DNA reads TGCGCCAGCAGTGAGTGGGGCGGGGGGACCTCCTACGAGCAGTACTTC. Translating gives CASSEWGGGTSYEQYF.

V and J are TRBV29-1 and TRBJ2-1, with D perhaps assigned TRBD1 or TRBD2 (6 bases each). The CDR3 covers 16 residues. Per the germline V gene, CDR1 is SQVTM and CDR2 is ANQGSEA. Trimming pared 3 bases from V and 6 bases from J, leaving 21 bases between. The CDR3 DNA reads TGCAGCGTTGACGGGGGATCAGACAGGAGCGGCAATGAGCAGTTCTTC. It specifies CSVDGGSDRSGNEQFF.

This clonotype has only a few counts. V usage is TRBV20-1 and J usage is TRBJ2-1, with D tentatively TRBD2 (5 bases). The CDR3 runs to 12 residues. The V end lost 3 bases, the J end lost 4 bases, and 7 bases lay between the germline ends. Germline CDR1 reads DFQATT; CDR2 reads SNEGSKA (reference sequence). The CDR3 DNA is TGCAGTGCTAGGGAGCGGTACAATGAGCAGTTCTTC. Translating it yields CSARERYNEQFF.